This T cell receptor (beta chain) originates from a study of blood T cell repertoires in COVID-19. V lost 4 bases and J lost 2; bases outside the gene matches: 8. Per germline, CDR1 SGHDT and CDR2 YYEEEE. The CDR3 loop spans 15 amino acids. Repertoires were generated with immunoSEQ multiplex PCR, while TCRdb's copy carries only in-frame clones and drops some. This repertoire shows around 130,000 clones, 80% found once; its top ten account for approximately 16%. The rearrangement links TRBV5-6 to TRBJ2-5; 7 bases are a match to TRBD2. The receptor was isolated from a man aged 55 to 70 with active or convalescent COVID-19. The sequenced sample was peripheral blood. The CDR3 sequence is CASSRGGQGQETQYF. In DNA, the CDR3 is TGTGCCAGCAGCCGCGGGGGTCAGGGTCAAGAGACCCAGTACTTC.